The 16 T cell receptor beta chains listed next were all sequenced from one sample in a study of blood T cell repertoires in COVID-19. Some clones are missing from TCRdb's copy, which holds only in-frame ones; the method was immunoSEQ multiplex PCR. Counted here are 200,000 to 250,000 clones, approximately 86% occurring once; the ten biggest clones make up around 1.3%. Sequencing used peripheral blood. These receptors all come from a woman in her twenties or thirties with COVID-19, enrolled during active disease.

CDR3 in amino acids: CASSALGQQETQYF. In nucleotides, the CDR3 is TGTGCCAGCAGCGCACTGGGACAGCAAGAGACCCAGTACTTC. V and J are TRBV3-1 (or the pseudogene TRBV3-2) and TRBJ2-5, with TRBD1 identical over 7 bases. This CDR3 is 14 amino acids long. The V gene's germline CDR1 is LGHDT and CDR2 YNNKEL (reference sequence). With V trimmed by 5 bases and J by 2 bases, 5 bases remained unmatched.

V and J are TRBV30 and TRBJ1-1; 11 bases agree with TRBD1. The CDR3 extends over 11 amino acids. The germline V gene encodes CDR1 GTSNPN and CDR2 SVGIG (reference sequence). V lost 5 bases and J lost 11; bases outside the gene matches: 4. In nucleotides, the CDR3 is TGTGCCTGGGCCCGGGACAGGGGGGCTTTCTTT. It translates to CAWARDRGAFF.

V gene TRBV7-9 combines with J gene TRBJ1-1; possibly TRBD1 for D (6 bases). The CDR3 is 15 amino acids. The germline V gene has CDR1 SEHNR and CDR2 FQNEAQ (reference sequence). Trimming removed 7 bases from V and 3 bases from J, with 18 bases in between. The CDR3 reads CASTQVGQIHTEAFF. The DNA of the CDR3 is TGTGCCAGCACCCAGGTAGGACAGATCCACACTGAAGCTTTCTTT.

The rearrangement links TRBV25-1 to TRBJ1-1; TRBD1 matches 10 bases. V shed 0 bases, J shed 1 base, and the junction held 8 bases outside the gene matches. The CDR3 extends over 18 amino acids. Germline V CDR1 and CDR2: MGHDK, SYGVNS. Written as DNA, the CDR3 is TGTGCCAGCAGTGAATATTGGGGGGGACAGGGGAAGAACACTGAAGCTTTCTTT. It translates to CASSEYWGGQGKNTEAFF. Full variable domain (rest looked up from reference TRBV25-1 and TRBJ1-1): EADIYQTPRYLVIGTGKKITLECSQTMGHDKMYWYQQDPGMELHLIHYSYGVNSTEKGDLSSESTVSRIRTEHFPLTLESARPSHTSQYLCASSEYWGGQGKNTEAFFGQGTRLTVV.

V and J are TRBV6-4 and TRBJ2-3; perhaps TRBD2 as D (6 bases). Trimming stripped 5 bases from V and 0 bases from J, with 6 bases between. The CDR3 runs 13 residues. CDR1 MRHNA and CDR2 SNTAGT come from the germline V gene. The CDR3 spells CASSRGSTDTQYF. The CDR3 nucleotides read TGTGCCAGCAGTCGGGGGAGCACAGATACGCAGTATTTT.

Concerning this clone itself: The junction differs from germline at one of its ends, possibly a read error. The gene calls are TRBV19 and TRBJ2-1; D gene unclear. The V gene's germline CDR1 is LNHDA and CDR2 SQIVND (reference sequence). CDR3 length equals 12 residues. The CDR3 sequence: CASSIASNKQFF. In DNA, the CDR3 is TGTGCCAGTAGTATAGCGAGCAATAAGCAGTTCTTC.

This sequence joins TRBV5-6 and TRBJ1-2, with TRBD1 matching over 9 bases. Germline V gives CDR1 SGHDT, CDR2 YYEEEE. V was clipped by 0 bases and J by 4 bases; unmatched bases: 1. This CDR3 region has 14 residues. The DNA of the CDR3 is TGTGCCAGCAGCTTGGTGGGACAGGGCTATGGCTACACCTTC. Its protein is CASSLVGQGYGYTF.

The CDR3 DNA reads as TGTGCCAGCAGCTTAGTGGAGGTCGGTGGCTACACCTTC. As protein: CASSLVEVGGYTF. The chain recombines TRBV7-9 with TRBJ1-2, with D uncertain. The CDR3 is 13 amino acids. CDR1 is SEHNR and CDR2 is FQNEAQ in the germline V gene (reference sequence). V was clipped by 1 base and J by 7 bases, with 10 bases between them.

The gene calls are TRBV3-1 (or the pseudogene TRBV3-2) and TRBJ1-2, with D perhaps TRBD1 (5 bases). The CDR3 loop spans 15 amino acids. Germline CDR1 reads LGHDT; CDR2 reads YNNKEL (reference sequence). Deletions cut 3 bases from V and 4 bases from J, with 15 bases between. DNA of the CDR3: TGTGCCAGCAGCCAGACGCACGGGGGTAGCTATGGCTACACCTTC. The encoded protein is CASSQTHGGSYGYTF.

The chain couples TRBV5-4 to TRBJ1-2, with D perhaps matching TRBD1 (5 bases). This CDR3 has 14 amino acids. Trimming removed 7 bases at V and 3 bases at J, with 16 bases between. Germline V gene data show CDR1 as SGHNT and CDR2 as YYREEE (reference sequence). Here the CDR3 DNA reads TGTGCCAGCCTTAACGTGGACACGGACTATGGCTACACCTTC. Translating gives CASLNVDTDYGYTF.

The chain uses TRBV5-4 and TRBJ1-4; TRBD1 agrees at 7 bases. Germline trimming cut 2 bases from V and 0 bases from J; bases unmatched to any gene: 4. The CDR3 is made up of 16 amino acids. Germline V CDR1 and CDR2: SGHNT, YYREEE (reference sequence). CDR3 sequence reads: CASSFEGAPTNEKLFF. CDR3 in DNA: TGTGCCAGCAGCTTCGAGGGGGCGCCAACTAATGAAAAACTGTTTTTT.

J is TRBJ2-7 and V is TRBV6-5, with 8 bases lining up with TRBD1. Germline trimming cut 0 bases from V and 4 bases from J; bases unmatched to any gene: 8. Germline CDR1 is MNHEY and CDR2 is SVGAGI. CDR3 length equals 16 residues. CDR3 in amino acids: CASSYSNRDRYYEQYF. The DNA for the CDR3 is TGTGCCAGCAGTTACTCCAACCGGGACAGGTATTACGAGCAGTACTTC.

The chain has TRBV15 and TRBJ2-2, with 9 bases matching TRBD1. V gave up 3 bases and J gave up 7 bases; unmatched junction bases: 12. CDR1 LNHNV and CDR2 YYDKDF come from the germline V gene (reference sequence). This CDR3 has 17 residues. The CDR3 loop reads CATSRNPQGALGGELFF. In DNA, the CDR3 is TGTGCCACCAGCAGGAACCCACAGGGGGCGCTGGGCGGGGAGCTGTTTTTT.

The chain employs TRBV19 and TRBJ1-1; D is unclear. The germline V gene encodes CDR1 LNHDA and CDR2 SQIVND (reference sequence). V shed 6 bases and J shed 0 bases, with 11 bases lying between them. CDR3 length: 14 amino acids. CDR3 loop: CASSKGRMNTEAFF. DNA for the CDR3: TGTGCCAGTAGCAAAGGGAGAATGAACACTGAAGCTTTCTTT. Based on the CDR3 plus reference TRBV19 and TRBJ1-1, the full variable domain is DGGITQSPKYLFRKEGQNVTLSCEQNLNHDAMYWYRQDPGQGLRLIYYSQIVNDFQKGDIAEGYSVSREKKESFPLTVTSAQKNPTAFYLCASSKGRMNTEAFFGQGTRLTVV.

The chain has TRBV9 and TRBJ2-5, with 7 bases identical to TRBD1. Germline CDR1 reads SGDLS; CDR2 reads YYNGEE. This CDR3 is built from 15 residues. V lost 2 bases, J lost 1 base, and 5 bases stayed unmatched. The CDR3 here is CASSVTRTGQETQYF. The DNA for the CDR3 is TGTGCCAGCAGCGTCACCCGGACAGGCCAAGAGACCCAGTACTTC.

This chain connects TRBV7-9 to TRBJ2-2; D is uncertain. Germline CDR1 is SEHNR and CDR2 is FQNEAQ (reference sequence). Trimming took off 5 bases at V and 7 bases at J, with 8 bases between the two ends. This CDR3 region has 12 residues. The CDR3 sequence is CASSPVRGELFF. CDR3 bases: TGTGCCAGCAGCCCAGTCCGCGGGGAGCTGTTTTTT.